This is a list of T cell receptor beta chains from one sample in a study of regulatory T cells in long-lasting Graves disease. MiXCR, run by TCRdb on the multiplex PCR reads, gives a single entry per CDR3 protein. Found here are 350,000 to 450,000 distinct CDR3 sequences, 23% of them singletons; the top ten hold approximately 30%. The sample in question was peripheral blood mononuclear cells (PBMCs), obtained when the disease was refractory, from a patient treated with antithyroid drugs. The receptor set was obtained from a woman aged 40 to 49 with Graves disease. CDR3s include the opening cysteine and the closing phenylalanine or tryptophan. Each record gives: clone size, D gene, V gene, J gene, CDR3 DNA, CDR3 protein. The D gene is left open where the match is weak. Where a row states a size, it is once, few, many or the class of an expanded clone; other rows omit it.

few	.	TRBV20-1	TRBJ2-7	TGCAGTGCTAGGCTCCCCGGGACGGCTCTGGACGAGCAGTACTTC	CSARLPGTALDEQYF
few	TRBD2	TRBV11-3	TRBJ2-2	TGTGCCAGCAGCAACGGGAGGCAGAACACCGGGGAGCTGTTTTTT	CASSNGRQNTGELFF
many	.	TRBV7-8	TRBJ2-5	TGTGCCAGCAGCCCCGGTCACCAAGAGACCCAGTACTTC	CASSPGHQETQYF
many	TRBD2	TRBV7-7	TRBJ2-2	TGTGCTAGCAGCCCCCGAGGAGCGGGAGACGTCGGGGAGCTGTTTTTT	CASSPRGAGDVGELFF
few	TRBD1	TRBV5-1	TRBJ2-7	TGCGCCAGCAGCATCCGGGACAGTCTCTACGAGCAGTACTTC	CASSIRDSLYEQYF
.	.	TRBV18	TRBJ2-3	TGTGCCAGCTCACCTAGGGCAGATACGCAGTATTTT	CASSPRADTQYF
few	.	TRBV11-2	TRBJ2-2	TGTGCCAGCAGCCATCTCCCACCCCCAAAAAAAGGGGGCACCGGGGAGCTGTTTTTT	CASSHLPPPKKGGTGELFF
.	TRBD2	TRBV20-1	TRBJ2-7	TGCAGTGTGACCAGCGGGAGCTCCTACGAGCAGTACTTC	CSVTSGSSYEQYF
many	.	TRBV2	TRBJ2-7	TGTGCCAGCAGTGTCAGGACGGGGGCCTACGAGCAGTACTTC	CASSVRTGAYEQYF
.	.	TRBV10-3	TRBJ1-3	TGTGCCATCAGAGGGGACCTGGGGGGAAACACCATATATTTT	CAIRGDLGGNTIYF
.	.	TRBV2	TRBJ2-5	TGTGCCAGCAGGGAGACAGGAGGGGAGACCCAGTACTTC	CASRETGGETQYF
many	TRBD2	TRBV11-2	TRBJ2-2	TGTGCCAGTCGCGGACTAGCGGGAGTCGGGGAGCTGTTTTTT	CASRGLAGVGELFF
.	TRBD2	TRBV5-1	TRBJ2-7	TGCGCCAGCAGCATCAACGGACTAGCGGGCTCCTACGAGCAGTACTTC	CASSINGLAGSYEQYF
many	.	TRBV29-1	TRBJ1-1	TGCAGCGTTGATCGTCAGGGGTCAAGGAGGGAAGCTTTCTTT	CSVDRQGSRREAFF
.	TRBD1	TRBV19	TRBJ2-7	TGTGCCAGTAGTATCTTTTTTGGGACAGGATACGAGCAGTACTTC	CASSIFFGTGYEQYF
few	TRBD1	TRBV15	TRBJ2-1	TGTGCCACCAGCTCAAATTGGGACAGGGAGTTAAGTGAGCAGTTCTTC	CATSSNWDRELSEQFF
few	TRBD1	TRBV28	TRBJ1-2	TGTGCCAGCAGTTTAAATTTGGGACAGCGAGTTTATGGCTACACCTTC	CASSLNLGQRVYGYTF
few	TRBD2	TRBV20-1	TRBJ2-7	TGCAGTTCTGGACTAGCGGGAGAGTGGGGCCTCTACGAGCAGTACTTC	CSSGLAGEWGLYEQYF
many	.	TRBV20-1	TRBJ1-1	TGCAGTGCCGTGAACACTGAAGCTTTCTTT	CSAVNTEAFF
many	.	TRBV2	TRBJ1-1	TGTGCCAGCAGTGATCCCCTTCGCAGGGCGGAAGCTTTCTTT	CASSDPLRRAEAFF
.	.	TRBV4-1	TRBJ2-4	TGCGCCAGCAGCCGGAGTGGGTCCCTGCAGGGTAGAAACATTCAGTACTTC	CASSRSGSLQGRNIQYF
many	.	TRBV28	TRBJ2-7	TGTGCCAGCAGTTTATCCGGGGGCGTTCCCCCTTACGAGCAGTACTTC	CASSLSGGVPPYEQYF
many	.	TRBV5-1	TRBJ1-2	TGCGCCAGCAGCTTACGGGGAATACATGGCTACACCTTC	CASSLRGIHGYTF
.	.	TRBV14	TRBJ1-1	TGTGCCAGCAGCCAGTACAGGGCTTTGGGGACTGAAGCTTTCTTT	CASSQYRALGTEAFF
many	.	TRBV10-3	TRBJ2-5	TGTGCCATCAGTGAGTACGAGCGAGAGACCCAGTACTTC	CAISEYERETQYF
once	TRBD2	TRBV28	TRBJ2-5	TGTGCCAGCAGTAGCAGGCTGCTAGCGGGAGGGAAAGAGGCCCAGTACTTC	CASSSRLLAGGKEAQYF
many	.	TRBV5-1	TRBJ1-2	TGCGCCAGCAGCTTGGACGGGGTCAACGGCTACACCTTC	CASSLDGVNGYTF
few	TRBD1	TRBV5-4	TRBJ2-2	TGTGCCAGCAGCTTGGGCCCGGGACAGCTCAGTGGGGAGCTGTTTTTT	CASSLGPGQLSGELFF
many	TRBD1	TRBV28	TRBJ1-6	TGTGCCAGCAGACAGGGGTTGGGGAATTCACCCCTCCACTTT	CASRQGLGNSPLHF
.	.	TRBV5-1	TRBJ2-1	TGCGCCAGCAGCGGGAACAATGAGCAGTTCTTC	CASSGNNEQFF
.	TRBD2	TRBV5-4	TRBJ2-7	TGTGCCAGCAGCACGGACCAACTAGCGGCCTACGAGCAGTACTTC	CASSTDQLAAYEQYF
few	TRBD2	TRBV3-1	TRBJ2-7	TGTGCCAGCAGCCCCCAGACTAGCGGGAGCAGGTTCGAGCAGTACTTC	CASSPQTSGSRFEQYF
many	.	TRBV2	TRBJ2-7	TGTGCCAGCAAGTTAGCTAACTACGAGCAGTACTTC	CASKLANYEQYF
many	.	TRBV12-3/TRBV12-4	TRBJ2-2	TGTGCCAGCAGTTTAGGACTCACCGGGGAGCTGTTTTTT	CASSLGLTGELFF
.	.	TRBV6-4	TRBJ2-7	TGTGCCAGCAGTGCGCGTTTTGGATACGAGCAGTACTTC	CASSARFGYEQYF
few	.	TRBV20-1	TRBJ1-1	TGCAGTGCTAGAGTGGGTTTGAACACTGAAGCTTTCTTT	CSARVGLNTEAFF
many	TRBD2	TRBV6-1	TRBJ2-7	TGTGCCAGCAGCGTACTAGCGGGAGATGTGAACGAGCAGTACTTC	CASSVLAGDVNEQYF
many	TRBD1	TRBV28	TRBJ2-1	TGTGCCAGCAGCCCGGGACAGGGCTACAATGAGCAGTTCTTC	CASSPGQGYNEQFF
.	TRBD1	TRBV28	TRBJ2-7	TGTGCCAGCAGTTCATCCGGGACAGGGGACCCAATAGAGCAGTACTTC	CASSSSGTGDPIEQYF
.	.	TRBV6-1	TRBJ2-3	TGTGCCAGCAGTGAACCGACAGATACGCAGTATTTT	CASSEPTDTQYF
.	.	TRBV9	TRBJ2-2	TGTGCCAGCAGCGTAGTAGTGAACACCGGGGAGCTGTTTTTT	CASSVVVNTGELFF
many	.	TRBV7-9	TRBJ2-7	TGTGCCAGCAGCTTAGCCGCAGACTACGAGCAGTACTTC	CASSLAADYEQYF
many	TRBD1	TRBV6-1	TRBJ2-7	TGTGCCAGCAGTACCCCAGGGACAGCCAACCGCTACGAGCAGTACTTC	CASSTPGTANRYEQYF
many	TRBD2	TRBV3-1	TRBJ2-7	TGTGCCAGCAGCCAAGGACTAGCGGGTTCCTACGAGCAGTACTTC	CASSQGLAGSYEQYF
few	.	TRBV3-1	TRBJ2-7	TGTGCCAGCAGCCAAGGTCAGGGTCTGGAGCAGTACTTC	CASSQGQGLEQYF